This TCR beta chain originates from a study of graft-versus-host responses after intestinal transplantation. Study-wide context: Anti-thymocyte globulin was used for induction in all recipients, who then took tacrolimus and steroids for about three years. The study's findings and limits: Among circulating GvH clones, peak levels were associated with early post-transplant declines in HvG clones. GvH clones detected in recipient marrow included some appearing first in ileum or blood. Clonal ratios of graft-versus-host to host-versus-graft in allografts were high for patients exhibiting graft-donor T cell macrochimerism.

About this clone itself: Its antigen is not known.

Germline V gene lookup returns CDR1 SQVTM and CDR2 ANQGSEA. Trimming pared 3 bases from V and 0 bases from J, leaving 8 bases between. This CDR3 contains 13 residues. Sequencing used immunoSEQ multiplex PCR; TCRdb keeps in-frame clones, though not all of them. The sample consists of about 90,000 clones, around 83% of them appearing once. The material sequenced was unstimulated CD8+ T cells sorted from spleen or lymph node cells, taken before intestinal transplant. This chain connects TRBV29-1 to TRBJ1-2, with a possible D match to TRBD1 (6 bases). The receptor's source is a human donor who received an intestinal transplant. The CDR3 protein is CSVEGTSNYGYTF. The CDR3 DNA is TGCAGCGTTGAGGGGACATCTAACTATGGCTACACCTTC.